This T cell receptor (beta chain) was obtained from a study of response to subunit inactivated influenza vaccine. General observations from the study: After each seasonal influenza vaccination, few new T cells are recruited, the authors suggested.

Each CDR3 protein is one row after TCRdb ran MiXCR on the RT-PCR reads. In the table there are 800,000 or so distinct CDR3 sequences, around 20% of which are singletons. Comments on this clonotype: Its antigen is still unknown.

Per germline, CDR1 MDHEN and CDR2 SYDVKM. The CDR3 contains 12 residues. The chain is built from TRBV28 and TRBJ1-2; TRBD1 agrees at 7 bases. The sequence derives from a man aged 50-59 years who received an inactivated influenza vaccine. Sequenced material: PBMCs from blood, taken 4 to 6 days after vaccination. The CDR3, as DNA: TGTGCTGACCGCGGACAGGACTATGGCTACACCTTC. Its translation: CADRGQDYGYTF.